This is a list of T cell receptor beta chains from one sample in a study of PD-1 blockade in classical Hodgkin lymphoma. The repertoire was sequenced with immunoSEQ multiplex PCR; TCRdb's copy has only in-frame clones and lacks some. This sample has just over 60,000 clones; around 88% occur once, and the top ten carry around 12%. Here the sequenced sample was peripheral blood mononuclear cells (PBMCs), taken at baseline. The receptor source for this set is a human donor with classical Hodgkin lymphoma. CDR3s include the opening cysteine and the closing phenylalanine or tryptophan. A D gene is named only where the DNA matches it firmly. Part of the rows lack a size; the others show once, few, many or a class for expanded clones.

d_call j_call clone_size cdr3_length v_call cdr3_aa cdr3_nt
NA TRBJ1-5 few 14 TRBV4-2 CASSDVQGSQPQHF TGTGCCAGCAGCGACGTACAGGGAAGTCAGCCCCAGCATTTT
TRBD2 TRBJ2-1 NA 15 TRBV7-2 CASRLGGGAHNEQFF TGTGCCAGCAGGTTGGGCGGGGGGGCCCACAATGAGCAGTTCTTC
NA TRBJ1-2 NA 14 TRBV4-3 CASSQDRTTAGYTF TGCGCCAGCAGCCAGGATAGGACGACGGCCGGCTACACCTTC
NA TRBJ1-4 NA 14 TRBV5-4 CASSVGNINEKLFF TGTGCCAGCAGCGTAGGAAACATTAATGAAAAACTGTTTTTT
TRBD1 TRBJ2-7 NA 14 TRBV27 CASGSGQGWDEQYF TGTGCCAGCGGGTCTGGACAGGGTTGGGACGAGCAGTACTTC
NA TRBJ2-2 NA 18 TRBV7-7 CASSSVGYRVPNTGELFF TGTGCCAGCAGCTCCGTAGGGTACCGGGTCCCGAACACCGGGGAGCTGTTTTTT
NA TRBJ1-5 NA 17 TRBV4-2 CASSPIGAGIGNQPQHF TGTGCCAGCAGCCCCATCGGGGCAGGTATAGGCAATCAGCCCCAGCATTTT
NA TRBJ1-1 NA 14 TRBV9 CASSVSFRNTEAFF TGTGCCAGCAGCGTATCCTTCAGGAACACTGAAGCTTTCTTT
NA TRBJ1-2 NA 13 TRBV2 CASSYGSFYGYTF TGTGCCAGCAGCTATGGCAGCTTCTATGGCTACACCTTC
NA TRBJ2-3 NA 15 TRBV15 CATSRDGRLTDTQYF TGTGCCACCAGCAGAGATGGACGACTCACAGATACGCAGTATTTT
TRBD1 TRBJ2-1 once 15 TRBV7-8 CASSLPGQRYNEQFF TGTGCCAGCAGCCTACCGGGACAGAGATACAATGAGCAGTTCTTC
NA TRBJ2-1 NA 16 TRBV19 CASSISEGFLRNEQFF TGTGCCAGTAGTATTAGCGAGGGGTTTTTGCGGAATGAGCAGTTCTTC
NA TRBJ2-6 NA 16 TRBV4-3 CASSQDLFSVANVLTF TGCGCCAGCAGCCAAGATCTATTCTCTGTGGCCAACGTCCTGACTTTC
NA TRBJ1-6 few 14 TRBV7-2 CASSFEPGNSPLHF TGTGCCAGCAGCTTCGAACCCGGCAATTCACCCCTCCACTTT
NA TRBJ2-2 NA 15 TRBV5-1 CASSRADSNTGELFF TGCGCCAGCAGTCGTGCGGACTCGAACACCGGGGAGCTGTTTTTT
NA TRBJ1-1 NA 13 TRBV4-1 CASSQETETEAFF TGCGCCAGCAGCCAAGAAACGGAAACTGAAGCTTTCTTT
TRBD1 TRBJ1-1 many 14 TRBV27 CASSFHRGSTEAFF TGTGCCAGCAGTTTCCACAGGGGGAGCACTGAAGCTTTCTTT
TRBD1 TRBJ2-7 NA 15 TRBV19 CASKLGTGMGYEQYF TGTGCCAGTAAGCTTGGGACAGGGATGGGGTACGAGCAGTACTTC
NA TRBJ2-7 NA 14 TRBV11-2 CASSLATRSGEQYF TGTGCCAGCAGCTTAGCGACCCGATCGGGGGAGCAGTACTTC
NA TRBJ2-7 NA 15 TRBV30 CAWSPSGQGTYEQYF TGTGCCTGGAGTCCCTCCGGCCAGGGGACCTACGAGCAGTACTTC
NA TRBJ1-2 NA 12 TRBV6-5 CASSYPLYGYTF TGTGCCAGCAGTTACCCCCTCTATGGCTACACCTTC
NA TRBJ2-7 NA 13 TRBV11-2 CASSLDSSYEQYF TGTGCCAGCAGCTTAGACAGCTCCTACGAGCAGTACTTC
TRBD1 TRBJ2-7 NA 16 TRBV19 CASSISAGTGFYEQYF TGTGCCAGTAGTATATCCGCAGGGACAGGGTTCTACGAGCAGTACTTC